The clone carrying this TCR beta chain has a single count. Its target is not known. Conventional CD4+ T cells were sorted from blood as CD25-low CD127-high cells. The data derive from a study of regulatory and conventional T cells in RAG deficiency. Broader study findings: In Omenn syndrome, Treg and Tconv repertoires overlapped >90%. Other subsets showed 9 to 10-fold reductions, but Treg unique TCR beta sequences fell about 100-fold in these patients.

CDR1 is MDHEN, CDR2 SYDVKM, per germline. This CDR3 comprises 14 residues. V lost 5 bases and J lost 2, with 12 bases in between. The protocol was immunoSEQ multiplex PCR, while the TCRdb copy is restricted to in-frame clones and leaves out a portion. The sample holds 45,000 or so clones, approximately 90% seen once. The same specimen was also included in a second study, on regulatory T cells. That source notes: Primers: 52 TRBV forward and 13 TRBJ reverse.

The chain couples TRBV28 to TRBJ2-5; D uncertain. The sample was CD4+ effector T cells sorted from blood. This receptor was obtained from a human donor in good health. The CDR3 sequence is CASSIGAIQETQYF. The CDR3 region has the DNA TGTGCCAGCAGTATCGGAGCCATACAAGAGACCCAGTACTTC.